This entry lists 19 T cell receptor beta chains sequenced from one sample in a study of cytomegalovirus exposure and HLA in healthy donors. Primers for the PCR totalled 60 Vbeta and 13 Jbeta. Data came from immunoSEQ multiplex PCR; TCRdb stores just in-frame clones and leaves some out. This sample carries 100,000 to 150,000 clones, roughly 83% of them seen once, and the ten largest clones take more than 1.5%. Sequenced: PBMCs. These receptors originate from a man aged 35 to 55 in good health and CMV-seronegative.

The chain recombines TRBV5-1 with TRBJ2-6; D is possibly TRBD1 (6 bases). From germline, CDR1 is SGHRS and CDR2 YFSETQ. The ends were cut back, 0 bases at V and 3 bases at J, with 16 bases in the middle. The CDR3 contains 18 residues. CDR3: CASSLDGQYTDGANVLTF. The DNA for the CDR3 is TGCGCCAGCAGCTTGGACGGACAGTATACGGATGGGGCCAACGTCCTGACTTTC.

The V call is TRBV29-1, the J call TRBJ2-1, with TRBD2 identical over 9 bases. Germline V gene lookup returns CDR1 SQVTM and CDR2 ANQGSEA. With 4 bases clipped from V and 4 bases from J, the junction kept 8 bases outside the gene matches. This CDR3 is built from 15 residues. In DNA, the CDR3 is TGCAGCGTTGTTGTTAGCGGGAGTTCTTACAATGAGCAGTTCTTC. Protein product: CSVVVSGSSYNEQFF.

The chain recombines TRBV4-3 with TRBJ2-1; no definite D call. The germline V gene has CDR1 LGHNA and CDR2 YSLEER. The CDR3 loop spans 14 amino acids. V lost 1 base to trimming and J lost 4 bases, with 8 bases between them. The CDR3 bases are TGCGCCAGCAGCCAAGGGTTAGAGTACAATGAGCAGTTCTTC. It encodes CASSQGLEYNEQFF.

This chain connects TRBV10-3 to TRBJ2-3, with 7 nucleotides matching TRBD1. The V gene's germline CDR1 is ENHRY and CDR2 SYGVKD. Losses at the gene ends were 2 bases for V and 6 bases for J; bases not matched to a gene: 8. CDR3 length: 15 amino acids. This CDR3 reads CAISEAEGAKDTQYF. DNA of the CDR3: TGTGCCATCAGTGAGGCTGAGGGGGCGAAGGATACGCAGTATTTT.

The chain uses TRBV29-1 and TRBJ2-7; 8 bases agree with TRBD1. Germline CDR1 and CDR2: SQVTM and ANQGSEA. CDR3 length equals 12 residues. With 6 bases clipped from V and 3 bases from J, the junction kept 4 bases outside the gene matches. CDR3: CSVTGDLYEQYF. In DNA, the CDR3 is TGCAGCGTGACAGGGGATCTCTACGAGCAGTACTTC.

The chain combines TRBV5-1 with TRBJ1-1; D possibly corresponds to TRBD1 (6 bases). There are 14 residues in the CDR3. The V and J ends lost 1 base and 4 bases respectively, with 11 bases between them. Germline CDR1 and CDR2: SGHRS and YFSETQ. The chain's CDR3 is CASSLPGVGTEAFF. In DNA, the CDR3 is TGCGCCAGCAGCTTGCCAGGGGTCGGCACTGAAGCTTTCTTT. The variable domain in full, with the rest retrieved from reference TRBV5-1 and TRBJ1-1, is KAGVTQTPRYLIKTRGQQVTLSCSPISGHRSVSWYQQTPGQGLQFLFEYFSETQRNKGNFPGRFSGRQFSNSRSEMNVSTLELGDSALYLCASSLPGVGTEAFFGQGTRLTVV.

The chain recombines TRBV5-1 with TRBJ2-1; 11 bases agree with TRBD1. Germline trimming cut 4 bases from V and 7 bases from J; bases unmatched to any gene: 4. The CDR3 totals 14 residues. In germline, CDR1 is SGHRS, CDR2 YFSETQ. The DNA for the CDR3 is TGCGCCAGCAGCACGGGACAGGGGGGGAATGAGCAGTTCTTC. This codes for CASSTGQGGNEQFF.

This clone was seen a few times. This sequence joins TRBV11-3 and TRBJ2-3; TRBD1 matches 7 bases. The CDR3 consists of 13 residues. CDR1 and CDR2 (germline): SGHNT, YENEEA. With 5 bases clipped from V and 4 bases from J, the junction kept 3 bases outside the gene matches. The CDR3 coding sequence is TGTGCCAGCAGCACGACAGGGTCAGATACGCAGTATTTT. It codes for CASSTTGSDTQYF.

This clone was detected only a few times. The CDR3 region has the DNA TGCGCCAGCAGCTCCTTGACAGGCGATGGAGAAGCTTTCTTT. This gives the protein CASSSLTGDGEAFF. The J gene is TRBJ1-1, the V gene TRBV4-1, with D maybe TRBD1 (6 bases). V shed 5 bases and J shed 8 bases, with 18 bases lying between them. The CDR3 runs 14 residues. The germline gives CDR1 MGHRA, CDR2 YSYEKL.

In this sample, this clone turned up once. The chain employs TRBV28 and TRBJ2-3; TRBD2 agrees at 9 bases. The CDR3 is made up of 16 amino acids. Germline-derived CDR1 and CDR2 are MDHEN and SYDVKM. The V and J ends lost 5 bases and 1 base, in that order; junction bases with no gene match: 7. Written as DNA, the CDR3 is TGTGCCAGCAGTCCTGGGGCTAGCGGGGGCACAGATACGCAGTATTTT. Translating gives CASSPGASGGTDTQYF.

The gene calls are TRBV4-3 and TRBJ1-6; 7 nucleotides line up with TRBD1. With 1 base clipped from V and 10 bases from J, the junction kept 7 bases outside the gene matches. Germline V gene lookup returns CDR1 LGHNA and CDR2 YSLEER. The CDR3 spans 15 residues. CDR3 in amino acids: CASSQARGRGSPLHF. CDR3 nucleotides: TGCGCCAGCAGCCAAGCCAGGGGGAGAGGCTCACCCCTCCACTTT.

This chain joins TRBV6-1 and TRBJ1-6, with 7 bases fitting TRBD1. CDR1 and CDR2 from the germline V gene are MNHNS and SASEGT. J lost 7 bases, V lost 6 bases, and 3 bases had no gene match. The CDR3 contains 13 residues. The CDR3 DNA reads TGTGCCAGCAGACAGGGGTACAATTCACCCCTCCACTTT. It encodes CASRQGYNSPLHF.

The chain combines TRBV7-2 with TRBJ2-7; no definite D call. Trimming removed 2 bases at V and 0 bases at J, with 8 bases between. Germline V gene sequence: CDR1 SGHTA, CDR2 FQGNSA. The CDR3 consists of 14 residues. In DNA, the CDR3 is TGTGCCAGCAGCTTAACAGTCTACTCCTACGAGCAGTACTTC. This translates into CASSLTVYSYEQYF.

This sequence joins TRBV6-6 and TRBJ2-7, with D possibly being TRBD1 (6 bases). Germline V gene lookup returns CDR1 MNHNY and CDR2 SVGAGI (reference sequence). V was clipped by 2 bases and J by 5 bases, with 13 bases between them. The CDR3 loop spans 14 amino acids. The CDR3 protein is CASSYALQGHEQYF. In DNA form, the CDR3 reads TGTGCCAGCAGTTACGCTTTACAGGGCCACGAGCAGTACTTC.

The gene calls are TRBV27 and TRBJ2-2, with TRBD2 as a possible D gene (6 bases). The CDR3 is 16 residues long. The ends were cut back, 3 bases at V and 0 bases at J, with 11 bases in the middle. Germline loops: CDR1 MNHEY, CDR2 SMNVEV (reference sequence). CDR3 region: CASSFRRASNTGELFF. The CDR3 DNA follows: TGTGCCAGCAGTTTTCGGAGGGCCTCGAACACCGGGGAGCTGTTTTTT.

This clone was seen once. This chain joins TRBV11-2 and TRBJ2-7, with TRBD1 identical over 7 bases. The CDR3 has 14 amino acids. V was clipped by 5 bases and J by 9 bases; unmatched bases: 13. Germline CDR1 SGHAT, CDR2 FQNNGV. The CDR3 sequence: CASSRDSNSRRQYF. CDR3 coding DNA: TGTGCCAGCAGCAGGGACAGCAACTCCCGCCGGCAGTACTTC.

The chain carries TRBV7-8 and TRBJ2-6; 9 bases align to TRBD1. Per the germline V gene, CDR1 is SGHVS and CDR2 is FQNEAQ. The CDR3 contains 16 residues. V lost 3 bases, J lost 3 bases, and 3 bases stayed unmatched. CDR3 residues: CASSLTGGSGANVLTF. CDR3 coding DNA: TGTGCCAGCAGCTTGACAGGGGGTAGTGGGGCCAACGTCCTGACTTTC.

V and J are TRBV4-1 and TRBJ1-1; D not resolved. Between the trimmed V and J ends, which lost 1 base and 1 base, there was a span of 10 bases. The CDR3 length is 15 residues. Germline CDR1 is MGHRA and CDR2 is YSYEKL. Written as DNA, the CDR3 is TGCGCCAGCAGCCAAGGTCTCGTCTCGAACACTGAAGCTTTCTTT. Its protein product is CASSQGLVSNTEAFF.

The chain couples TRBV30 to TRBJ2-5; 10 bases match TRBD1. Trimming at V came to 2 bases and at J to 5 bases, leaving 8 bases not matched to a gene. Germline V gene lookup returns CDR1 GTSNPN and CDR2 SVGIG (reference sequence). The CDR3 has 15 residues. CDR3 loop: CAWSPGTGATETQYF. CDR3 coding DNA: TGTGCCTGGAGTCCAGGGACAGGGGCGACGGAGACCCAGTACTTC.